This TCR beta chain derives from a study of identical twins. All of the donors were Caucasians in good health. This clonotype came up a few times. The V gene's germline CDR1 is MNHNY and CDR2 SVGAGI (reference sequence). This CDR3 spans 13 amino acids. Trimming left V 4 bases short and J 2 bases short, with 8 bases between. One entry per CDR3 protein, called by TCRdb with MiXCR from the 5' RACE reads. The sample consists of some 240,000 distinct CDR3 sequences, about 9% of them appearing once. This sample was shared with a second study, whose subject was yellow fever vaccine responses in identical twins.

Sequenced: CD8+ T cells sorted from blood. This sequence joins TRBV6-6 and TRBJ1-1, with no clear D. This clonotype was sampled from a woman in her late teens or twenties in good health. The CDR3 reads CASSLKVNTEAFF. CDR3 DNA sequence: TGTGCCAGCAGTTTAAAGGTAAACACTGAAGCTTTCTTT.